The source of this T cell receptor (beta chain) is a study of T cells in Graves' hyperthyroidism and ophthalmopathy. This clonotype occurred a few times. CDR1 is SEHNR and CDR2 is FQNEAQ in the germline V gene (reference sequence). Trimming cost V 5 bases and J 4 bases, with 17 bases left between them. The CDR3 spans 15 residues. Using RNA transcripts as the source, TCR beta CDR3 regions were amplified. HTBI primers were used for first-round RT-PCR of the TCR CDR3. One entry per CDR3 protein, called by TCRdb with MiXCR from the multiplex PCR reads. There are some 690,000 distinct CDR3 sequences in the sample; 17% occur only once, and about 14% lies in the top ten. The hyperthyroidism patients had all been newly diagnosed, and their disease duration was under 2 months. Their ages ranged from 18 to 65 years.

V usage is TRBV7-9 and J usage is TRBJ1-2, with D hard to call. Sequencing used blood. The receptor was isolated from a man in his fifties with Graves' hyperthyroidism. This CDR3 is CASSPKRGTTYGYTF. The DNA for the CDR3 is TGTGCCAGCAGCCCTAAGCGGGGAACCACCTATGGCTACACCTTC. Together with reference TRBV7-9 and TRBJ1-2, the CDR3 gives the full variable domain: DTGVSQNPRHKITKRGQNVTFRCDPISEHNRLYWYRQTLGQGPEFLTYFQNEAQLEKSRLLSDRFSAERPKGSFSTLEIQRTEQGDSAMYLCASSPKRGTTYGYTFGSGTRLTVV.